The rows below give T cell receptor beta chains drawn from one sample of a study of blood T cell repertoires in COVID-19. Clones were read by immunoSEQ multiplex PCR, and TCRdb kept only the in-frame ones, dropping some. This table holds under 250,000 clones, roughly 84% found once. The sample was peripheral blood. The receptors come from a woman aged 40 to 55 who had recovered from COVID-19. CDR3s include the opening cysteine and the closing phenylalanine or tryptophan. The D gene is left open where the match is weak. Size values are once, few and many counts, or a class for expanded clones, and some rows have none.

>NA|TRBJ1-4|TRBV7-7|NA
CASSSPLHTTNEKLFF
TGTGCCAGCAGCTCTCCCTTACACACAACTAATGAAAAACTGTTTTTT
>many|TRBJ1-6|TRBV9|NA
CASSVTESSYNSPLHF
TGTGCCAGCAGCGTAACCGAGAGCTCCTATAATTCACCCCTCCACTTT
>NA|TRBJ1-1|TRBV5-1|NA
CASSVQGMNTEAFF
TGCGCCAGCAGCGTACAGGGCATGAACACTGAAGCTTTCTTT
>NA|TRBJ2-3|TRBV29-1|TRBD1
CSVRGQAGRTDTQYF
TGCAGCGTCAGAGGACAGGCTGGGCGCACAGATACGCAGTATTTT
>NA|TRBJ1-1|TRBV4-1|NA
CASSQDRQGGTEAFF
TGCGCCAGCAGCCAGGATCGTCAGGGTGGGACTGAAGCTTTCTTT
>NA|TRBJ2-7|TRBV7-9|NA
CASSSQGNEQYF
TGTGCCAGCAGCTCTCAGGGGAATGAGCAGTACTTC
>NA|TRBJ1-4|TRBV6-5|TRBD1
CATRDRRNEKLFF
TGTGCCACAAGGGACAGAAGAAATGAAAAACTGTTTTTT
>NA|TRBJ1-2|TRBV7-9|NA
CASSTSSSNYGYTF
TGTGCCAGCAGCACCAGTTCAAGTAACTATGGCTACACCTTC
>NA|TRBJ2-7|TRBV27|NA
CASRGRSYEQYF
TGTGCCAGCCGGGGGAGGTCCTACGAGCAGTACTTC
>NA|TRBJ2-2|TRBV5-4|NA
CASSLPRGNTGELFF
TGTGCCAGCAGCTTGCCTCGGGGGAACACCGGGGAGCTGTTTTTT
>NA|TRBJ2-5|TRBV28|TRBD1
CASSRDSTQETQYF
TGTGCCAGCTCCCGGGACAGCACTCAAGAGACCCAGTACTTC
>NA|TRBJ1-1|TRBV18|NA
CASSLSPGTEAFF
TGTGCCAGCTCACTATCACCAGGGACTGAAGCTTTCTTT
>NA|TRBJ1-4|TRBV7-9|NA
CASSLASSEEKLFF
TGTGCCAGCAGCTTAGCATCGTCAGAAGAAAAACTGTTTTTT
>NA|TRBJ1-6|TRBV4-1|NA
CASSQDRVYGSNSPLHF
TGCGCCAGCAGCCAAGATCGAGTTTATGGTAGTAATTCACCCCTCCACTTT
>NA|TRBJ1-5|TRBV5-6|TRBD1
CASSKQGGNQPQHF
TGTGCCAGCAGCAAACAGGGGGGCAATCAGCCCCAGCATTTT
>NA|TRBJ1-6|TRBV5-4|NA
CASSLPGRARDSPLHF
TGTGCCAGCAGCCTACCGGGGAGGGCCAGAGATTCACCCCTCCACTTT
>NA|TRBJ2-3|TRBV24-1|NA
CATSFTSTDTQYF
TGTGCCACCAGTTTCACTAGCACAGATACGCAGTATTTT
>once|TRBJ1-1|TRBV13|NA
CASSLAGINTEAFF
TGTGCCAGCAGCTTAGCAGGAATTAACACTGAAGCTTTCTTT
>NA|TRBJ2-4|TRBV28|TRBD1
CASSFFGGTGENIQYF
TGTGCCAGCAGTTTCTTCGGCGGGACAGGGGAAAACATTCAGTACTTC
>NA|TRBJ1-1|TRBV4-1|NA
CASSQGGGGTEAFF
TGCGCCAGCAGCCAAGGGGGCGGGGGGACTGAAGCTTTCTTT
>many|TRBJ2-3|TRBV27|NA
CASTSRLLTDTQYF
TGTGCCAGCACCTCGCGGCTCCTAACAGATACGCAGTATTTT
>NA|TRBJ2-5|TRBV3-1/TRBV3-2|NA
CASRPTGVVSTQYF
TGTGCCAGCAGACCCACAGGCGTTGTATCGACCCAGTACTTC
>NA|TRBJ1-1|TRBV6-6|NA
CASYRPGTEAFF
TGTGCCAGCTATCGACCGGGGACTGAAGCTTTCTTT
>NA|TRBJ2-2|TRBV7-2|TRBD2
CASSLVAGGYTGELFF
TGTGCCAGCAGCTTAGTAGCGGGGGGCTACACCGGGGAGCTGTTTTTT
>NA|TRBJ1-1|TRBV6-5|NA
CASSTGRRTEAFF
TGTGCCAGCAGTACAGGAAGGAGAACTGAAGCTTTCTTT
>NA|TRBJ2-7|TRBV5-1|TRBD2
CASSAGLAGSYEQYF
TGCGCCAGCAGCGCGGGACTAGCGGGGTCCTACGAGCAGTACTTC
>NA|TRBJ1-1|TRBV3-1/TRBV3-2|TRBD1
CASSSDRVSTEAFF
TGTGCCAGCAGCTCCGACAGGGTTTCCACTGAAGCTTTCTTT
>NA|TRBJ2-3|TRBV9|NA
CASSVDGGPTDTQYF
TGTGCCAGCAGCGTCGATGGCGGCCCCACAGATACGCAGTATTTT
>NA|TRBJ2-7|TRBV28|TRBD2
CASSAPASGDTYEQYF
TGTGCCAGCAGCGCCCCGGCTAGCGGGGACACCTACGAGCAGTACTTC
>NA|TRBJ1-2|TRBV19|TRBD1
CASSVPGQARTF
TGTGCCAGTAGTGTCCCGGGACAGGCGCGCACCTTC
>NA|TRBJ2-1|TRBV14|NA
CASSRRDTHNEQFF
TGTGCCAGCAGCCGCCGGGACACTCACAATGAGCAGTTCTTC
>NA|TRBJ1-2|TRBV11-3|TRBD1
CASSFEQGVDGYTF
TGTGCCAGCAGCTTCGAACAGGGGGTAGATGGCTACACCTTC
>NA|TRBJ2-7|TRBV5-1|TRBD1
CASSHLGQGEEQYF
TGCGCCAGCAGCCATCTTGGACAGGGAGAGGAGCAGTACTTC
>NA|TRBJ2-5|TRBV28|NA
CASRGAGETQYF
TGTGCCAGCAGGGGGGCGGGAGAGACCCAGTACTTC
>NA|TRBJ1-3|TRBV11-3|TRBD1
CASSFDRGPGNTIYF
TGTGCCAGCAGCTTTGACAGGGGGCCCGGAAACACCATATATTTT
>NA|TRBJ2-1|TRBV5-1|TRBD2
CASSKLLAGGNNEQFF
TGCGCCAGCAGCAAACTACTAGCGGGGGGGAACAATGAGCAGTTCTTC
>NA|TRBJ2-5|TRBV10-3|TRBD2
CAISEEGREETQYF
TGTGCCATCAGTGAGGAGGGGAGGGAAGAGACCCAGTACTTC
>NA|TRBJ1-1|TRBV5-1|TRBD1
CASSPINRGGGTEAFF
TGCGCCAGCAGCCCCATCAACAGGGGTGGAGGCACTGAAGCTTTCTTT
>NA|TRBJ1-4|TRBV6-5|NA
CASSLGRGGEKLFF
TGTGCCAGCAGTCTCGGACGTGGAGGTGAAAAACTGTTTTTT
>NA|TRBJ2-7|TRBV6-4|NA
CASTERGGIIKQYF
TGTGCCAGCACCGAGCGAGGAGGTATCATTAAGCAGTACTTC
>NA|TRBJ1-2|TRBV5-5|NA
CASSLEVRGTGYTF
TGTGCCAGCAGCTTGGAAGTGCGGGGCACTGGCTACACCTTC
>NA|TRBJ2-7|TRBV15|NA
CATSRSPPQRYEQYF
TGTGCCACCAGCAGATCCCCCCCCCAGCGGTACGAGCAGTACTTC
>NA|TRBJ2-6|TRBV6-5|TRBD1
CASRQGVTGANVLTF
TGTGCCAGCCGACAGGGTGTTACTGGGGCCAACGTCCTGACTTTC
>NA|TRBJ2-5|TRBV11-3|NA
CASSRPLTGQETQYF
TGTGCCAGCAGCCGCCCCTTGACAGGACAAGAGACCCAGTACTTC
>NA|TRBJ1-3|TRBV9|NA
CASSVSPLSSGNTIYF
TGTGCCAGCAGCGTATCCCCGTTATCCTCTGGAAACACCATATATTTT
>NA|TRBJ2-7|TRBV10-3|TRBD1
CAISESVSRDRSSPIPEQYF
TGTGCCATCAGTGAGTCCGTGTCCCGGGACAGATCCAGCCCCATCCCTGAGCAGTACTTC
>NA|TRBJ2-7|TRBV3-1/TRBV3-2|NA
CASSHATASYEQYF
TGTGCCAGCAGCCACGCGACAGCCTCCTACGAGCAGTACTTC
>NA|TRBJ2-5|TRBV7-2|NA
CASRFNSETQYF
TGTGCCAGCAGATTCAATAGTGAGACCCAGTACTTC
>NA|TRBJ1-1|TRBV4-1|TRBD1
CASSQVTGEEAFF
TGCGCCAGCAGCCAAGTCACAGGGGAAGAAGCTTTCTTT
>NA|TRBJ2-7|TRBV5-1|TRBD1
CASKSGQGAFYEQYF
TGCGCCAGCAAATCGGGACAGGGGGCATTCTACGAGCAGTACTTC
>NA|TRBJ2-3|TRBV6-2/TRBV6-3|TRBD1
CASSHRDRAGDTQYF
TGTGCCAGCAGTCACCGGGACAGGGCAGGAGATACGCAGTATTTT
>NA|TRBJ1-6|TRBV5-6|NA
CASSLSGFGDSPLHF
TGTGCCAGCAGCTTGTCCGGGTTCGGAGATTCACCCCTCCACTTT
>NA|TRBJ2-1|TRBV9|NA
CASAYGQSSYNEQFF
TGTGCCAGCGCCTACGGACAGAGCTCCTACAATGAGCAGTTCTTC
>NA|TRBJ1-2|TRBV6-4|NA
CASSDSAGRGGYTF
TGTGCCAGCAGTGACTCTGCGGGAAGAGGTGGCTACACCTTC
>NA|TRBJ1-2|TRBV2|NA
CASSEAWDTVYGYTF
TGTGCCAGCAGTGAAGCCTGGGACACGGTGTATGGCTACACCTTC
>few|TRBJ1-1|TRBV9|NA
CASSVDGFSAFF
TGTGCCAGCAGCGTAGACGGGTTTTCAGCTTTCTTT
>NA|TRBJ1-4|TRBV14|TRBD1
CASSQETIPWTGGHTATNEKLFF
TGTGCCAGCAGCCAAGAGACGATCCCCTGGACAGGGGGCCATACTGCAACTAATGAAAAACTGTTTTTT
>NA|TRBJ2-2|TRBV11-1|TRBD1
CASSSRDRVSGELFF
TGTGCCAGCAGCTCCCGGGACAGGGTATCCGGGGAGCTGTTTTTT
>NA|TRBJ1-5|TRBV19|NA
CASSRKWAGPMGSNQPQHF
TGTGCGAGTAGTCGGAAGTGGGCAGGGCCGATGGGTAGCAATCAGCCCCAGCATTTT